A single T cell receptor beta chain is shown here with its context. What it binds is not known. This record belongs to a study of shared clonotypes between healthy human individuals. Study-level information: The composition of the donors was a couple of women and a few men aged 18 to 49. Study-level findings and limits: Rarefaction curves obtained for sorted subsets showed sequencing incomplete despite large depth.

Germline CDR1 and CDR2: MNHEY and SMNVEV (reference sequence). This CDR3 spans 15 amino acids. Unmatched junction bases numbered 8, after V lost 3 bases and J lost 4 bases. The test was conducted at deep level. TCRdb's table, derived via immunoSEQ multiplex PCR, lists solely in-frame clones and lacks some. The sample shows 780,000 or so clones, 72% of them seen only once. Specimen: memory CD4+ T cells sorted from blood. The subset here: CD45RA-negative fraction. The receptor was isolated from a woman under 40 in good health. The J gene is TRBJ1-2, the V gene TRBV27; 7 bases align to TRBD1. CDR3 in amino acids: CASSFAGGQIYGYTF. DNA for the CDR3: TGTGCCAGCAGTTTCGCGGGGGGACAGATCTATGGCTACACCTTC.